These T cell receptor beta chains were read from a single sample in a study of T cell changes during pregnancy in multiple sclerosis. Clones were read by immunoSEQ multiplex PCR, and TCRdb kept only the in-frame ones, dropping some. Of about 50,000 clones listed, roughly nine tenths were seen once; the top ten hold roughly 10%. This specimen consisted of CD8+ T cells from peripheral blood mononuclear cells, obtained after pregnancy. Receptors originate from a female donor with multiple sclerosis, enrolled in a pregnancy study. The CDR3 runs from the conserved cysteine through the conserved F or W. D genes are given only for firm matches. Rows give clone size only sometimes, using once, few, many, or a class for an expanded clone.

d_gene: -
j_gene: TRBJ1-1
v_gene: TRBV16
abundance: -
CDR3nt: TGTGCCAGCAGCCCAACCCCCTTGGGGGGGGATCCTGAAGCTTTCTTT
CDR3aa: CASSPTPLGGDPEAFF

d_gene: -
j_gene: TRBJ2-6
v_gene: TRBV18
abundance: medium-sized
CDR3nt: TGTGCCAGCTCCCACAGCTCTGGGGCCAACGTCCTGACTTTC
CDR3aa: CASSHSSGANVLTF

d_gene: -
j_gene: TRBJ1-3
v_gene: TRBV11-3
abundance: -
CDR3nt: TGTGCCAGCAGCCAGGACAATGGAAACACCATATATTTT
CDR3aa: CASSQDNGNTIYF

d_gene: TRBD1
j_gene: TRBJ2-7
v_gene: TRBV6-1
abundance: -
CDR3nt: TGTGCCAGCAGGTCAGGGACAGAGATCTACGAGCAGTACTTC
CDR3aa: CASRSGTEIYEQYF

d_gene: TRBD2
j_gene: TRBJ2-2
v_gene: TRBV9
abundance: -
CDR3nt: TGTGCCAGCAGCCCTTATCTCTCTAGCGGCTACACCGGGGAGCTGTTTTTT
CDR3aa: CASSPYLSSGYTGELFF

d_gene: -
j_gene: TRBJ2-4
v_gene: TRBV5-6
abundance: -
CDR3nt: TGTGCCAGCAGCGTCTATGACTCCAAAAACATTCAGTACTTC
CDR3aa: CASSVYDSKNIQYF

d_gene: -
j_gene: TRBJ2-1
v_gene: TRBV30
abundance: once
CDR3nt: TGTGCCTGGAGTGTGGGTGTGGGCGATGAGCAGTTCTTC
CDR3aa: CAWSVGVGDEQFF

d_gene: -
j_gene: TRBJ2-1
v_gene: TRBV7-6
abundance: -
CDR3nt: TGTGCCAGCAGCTTATTACAGGGCAATGAGCAGTTCTTC
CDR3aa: CASSLLQGNEQFF

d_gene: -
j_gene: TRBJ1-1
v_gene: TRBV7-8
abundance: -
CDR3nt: TGTGCCAGCAGCTTAGGCGAGAACACTGAAGCTTTCTTT
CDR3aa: CASSLGENTEAFF

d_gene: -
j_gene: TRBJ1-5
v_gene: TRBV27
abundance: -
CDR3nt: TGTGCCAGCAGTCCCCACGCAGGCTACAATCAGCCCCAGCATTTT
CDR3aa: CASSPHAGYNQPQHF

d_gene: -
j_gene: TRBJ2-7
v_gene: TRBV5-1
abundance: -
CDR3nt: TGCGCCAGCAGCTTGGAAGGACTAACCTACGAGCAGTACTTC
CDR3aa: CASSLEGLTYEQYF

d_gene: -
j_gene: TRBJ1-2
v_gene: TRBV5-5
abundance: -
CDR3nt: TGTGCCAGCAGCTTGGAGTCGTCAGGGGCTTATGGCTACACCTTC
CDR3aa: CASSLESSGAYGYTF

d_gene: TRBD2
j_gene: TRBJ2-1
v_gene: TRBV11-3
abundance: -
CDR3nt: TGTGCCAGCAGCCCACCCACTAGCGGGGGGGCACATGAGCAGTTCTTC
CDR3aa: CASSPPTSGGAHEQFF

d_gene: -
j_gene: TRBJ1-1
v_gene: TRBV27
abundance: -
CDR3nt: TGTGCCAGCAGTTTAGACAAGAACACTGAAGCTTTCTTT
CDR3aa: CASSLDKNTEAFF

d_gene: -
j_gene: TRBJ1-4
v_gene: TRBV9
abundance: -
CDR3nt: TGTGCCAGCAGCGGCGATAAACAAAAACTGTTTTTT
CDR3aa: CASSGDKQKLFF

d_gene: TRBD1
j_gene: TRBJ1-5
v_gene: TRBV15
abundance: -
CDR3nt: TGTGCCACCAGCAGCAGGTCAGGGGGCATGCAGCCCCAGCATTTT
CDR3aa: CATSSRSGGMQPQHF

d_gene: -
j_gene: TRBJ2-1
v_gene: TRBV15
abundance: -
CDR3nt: TGTGCCACCAGCAGCCGGGGGGCCGGAAATGAGCAGTTCTTC
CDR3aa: CATSSRGAGNEQFF

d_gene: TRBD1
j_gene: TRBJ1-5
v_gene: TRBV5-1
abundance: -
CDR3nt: TGCGCCAGCAGCTTGGACGGACAGGGAGGTCAGCCCCAGCATTTT
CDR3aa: CASSLDGQGGQPQHF

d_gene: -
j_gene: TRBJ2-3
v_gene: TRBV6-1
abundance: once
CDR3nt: TGTGCCAGCAGTGAATGGGGGACTTCGCAGTATTTT
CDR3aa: CASSEWGTSQYF

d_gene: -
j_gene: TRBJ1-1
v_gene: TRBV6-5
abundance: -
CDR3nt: TGTGCCGCCAACCAGGGCCGTGAAGCTTTCTTT
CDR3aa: CAANQGREAFF

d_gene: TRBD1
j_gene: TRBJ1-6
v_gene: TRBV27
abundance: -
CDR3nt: TGTGCCAGCAATCCCGGGACAGGAGTTTCACCCCTCCACTTT
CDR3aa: CASNPGTGVSPLHF

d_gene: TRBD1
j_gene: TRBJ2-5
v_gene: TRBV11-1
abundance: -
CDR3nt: TGTGCCAGCAGCCTACTGATGGGACAGGGGCAAGAGACCCAGTACTTC
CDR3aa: CASSLLMGQGQETQYF

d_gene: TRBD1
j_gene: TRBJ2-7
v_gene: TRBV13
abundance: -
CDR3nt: TGTGCCAGCAGCTTAGTCGGGACAGCATCCGAGCAGTACTTC
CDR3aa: CASSLVGTASEQYF

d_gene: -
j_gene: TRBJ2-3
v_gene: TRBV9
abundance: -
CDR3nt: TGTGCCAGCACCGAAGGGGGAAGCACAGATACGCAGTATTTT
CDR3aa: CASTEGGSTDTQYF

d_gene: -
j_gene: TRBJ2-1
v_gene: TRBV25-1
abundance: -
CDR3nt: TGTGCCAGCGCCAGGCCCCGCGGGGAGCAGTTCTTC
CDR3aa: CASARPRGEQFF

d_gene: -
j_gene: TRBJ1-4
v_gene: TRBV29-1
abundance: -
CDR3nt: TGCAGCGTTGCACACCCCGGAGGGGAAAAACTGTTTTTT
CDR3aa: CSVAHPGGEKLFF

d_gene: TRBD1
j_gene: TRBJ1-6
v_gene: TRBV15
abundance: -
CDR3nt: TGTGCCACCAGCAGAGCCAGGACAGGCACCGATTCACCCCTCCACTTT
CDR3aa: CATSRARTGTDSPLHF

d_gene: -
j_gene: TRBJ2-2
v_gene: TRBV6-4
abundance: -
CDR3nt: TGTGCCAGCAGCGCTGGACAGCCCGGGGAGCTGTTTTTT
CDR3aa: CASSAGQPGELFF

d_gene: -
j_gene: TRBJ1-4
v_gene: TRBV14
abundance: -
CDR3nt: TGTGCCAGCAGCCCGACCTCAACAGGGCTCCGTGAAAAACTGTTTTTT
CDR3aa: CASSPTSTGLREKLFF

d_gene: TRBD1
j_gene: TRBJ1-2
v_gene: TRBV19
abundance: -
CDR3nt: TGTGCCAGTAGTACCGGGACAGGGGGCGTTACAGGCTACACCTTC
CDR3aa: CASSTGTGGVTGYTF

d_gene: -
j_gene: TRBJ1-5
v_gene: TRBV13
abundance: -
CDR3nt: TGTGCCAGCAGCTCCGCAGGGGAAGGGTTACATTTT
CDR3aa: CASSSAGEGLHF

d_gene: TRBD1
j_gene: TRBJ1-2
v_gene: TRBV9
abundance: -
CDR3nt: TGTGCCAGCAGCCCCGAAGGGGGCGGCTATGGCTACACCTTC
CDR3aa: CASSPEGGGYGYTF

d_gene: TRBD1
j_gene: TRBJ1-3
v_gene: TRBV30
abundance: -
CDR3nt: TGTGCCTGGAGTGACGCTCGGGCAGGGGGCTTCCCTGGAAACACCATATATTTT
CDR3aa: CAWSDARAGGFPGNTIYF

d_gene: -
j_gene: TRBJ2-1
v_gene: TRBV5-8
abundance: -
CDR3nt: TGTGCCAGCAGTAGAGGTTACAATGAGCAGTTCTTC
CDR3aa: CASSRGYNEQFF

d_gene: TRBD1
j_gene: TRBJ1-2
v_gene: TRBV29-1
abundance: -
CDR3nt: TGCAGCGTCCTCGGACAGGGAGGGCTCTATGGCTACACCTTC
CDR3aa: CSVLGQGGLYGYTF

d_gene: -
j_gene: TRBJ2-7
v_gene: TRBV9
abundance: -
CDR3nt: TGTGCCAGCAGCGCTACAGGGGGGGGAGGCTACGAGCAGTACTTC
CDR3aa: CASSATGGGGYEQYF

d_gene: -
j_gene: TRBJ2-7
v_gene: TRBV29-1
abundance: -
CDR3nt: TGCAGCGTAGGTCCGGGAGACTACGAGCAGTACTTC
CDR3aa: CSVGPGDYEQYF

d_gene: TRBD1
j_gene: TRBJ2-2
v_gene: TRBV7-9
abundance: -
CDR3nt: TGTGCCAGCAGCCGACAGGGGAGCTACACCGGGGAGCTGTTTTTT
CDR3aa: CASSRQGSYTGELFF

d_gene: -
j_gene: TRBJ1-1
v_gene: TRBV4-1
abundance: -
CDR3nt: TGCGCCAGCAGGTTCAGGGCCCCCGACACTGAAGCTTTCTTT
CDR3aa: CASRFRAPDTEAFF

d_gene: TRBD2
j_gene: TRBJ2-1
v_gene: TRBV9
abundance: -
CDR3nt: TGTGCCAGCAGCGGGACTAGCGGACACAATGAGCAGTTCTTC
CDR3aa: CASSGTSGHNEQFF

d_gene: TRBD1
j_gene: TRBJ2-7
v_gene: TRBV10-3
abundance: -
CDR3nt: TGTGCCACCCTGGACAGGGTCGCCTACGAGCAGTACTTC
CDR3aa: CATLDRVAYEQYF

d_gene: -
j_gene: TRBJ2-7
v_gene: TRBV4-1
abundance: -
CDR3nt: TGCGCCAGCAGCCACGACGGAGGGGACTACGAGCAGTACTTC
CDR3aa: CASSHDGGDYEQYF

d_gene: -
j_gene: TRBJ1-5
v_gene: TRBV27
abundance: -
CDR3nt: TGTGCCAGCAGTTTCGGGGGGGAAGGTCAGCCCCAGCATTTT
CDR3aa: CASSFGGEGQPQHF

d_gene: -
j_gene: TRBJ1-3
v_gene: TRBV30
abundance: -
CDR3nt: TGTGCCTGGACTTCTGGAAACACCATATATTTT
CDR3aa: CAWTSGNTIYF

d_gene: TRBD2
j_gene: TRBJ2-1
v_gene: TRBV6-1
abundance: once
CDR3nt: TGTGCCAGCAGTGTTACTAGCGGGGCTGGGGAGCAGTTCTTC
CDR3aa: CASSVTSGAGEQFF

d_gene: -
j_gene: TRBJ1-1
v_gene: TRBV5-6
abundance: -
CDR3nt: TGTGCCAGCAGCTTTGGCTCGGGAACTGAAGCTTTCTTT
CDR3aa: CASSFGSGTEAFF

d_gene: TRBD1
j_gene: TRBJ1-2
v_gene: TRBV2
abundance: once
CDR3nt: TGTGCCAGCGGACAGGGGTCCGTAAACTATGGCTACACCTTC
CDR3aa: CASGQGSVNYGYTF

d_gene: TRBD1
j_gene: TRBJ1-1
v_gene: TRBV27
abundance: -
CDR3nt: TGTGCCAGCAGTTTAACAGGGGGGGGCTCTATGAACACTGAAGCTTTCTTT
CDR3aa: CASSLTGGGSMNTEAFF

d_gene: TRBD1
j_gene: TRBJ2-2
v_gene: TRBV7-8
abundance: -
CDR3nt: TGTGCCAGCAGCCAGGGGGCGGACTACGGCGGGGAGCTGTTTTTT
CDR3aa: CASSQGADYGGELFF

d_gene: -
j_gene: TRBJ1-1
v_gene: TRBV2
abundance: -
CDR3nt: TGTGCCAGCGTTCAGGGTTCCACTGAAGCTTTCTTT
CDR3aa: CASVQGSTEAFF

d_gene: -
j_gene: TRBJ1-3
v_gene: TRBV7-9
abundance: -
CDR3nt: TGTGCCAGCAGTCCCCGGGACACCAAAAGTTTGAGCTCTGGAAACACCATATATTTT
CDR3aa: CASSPRDTKSLSSGNTIYF

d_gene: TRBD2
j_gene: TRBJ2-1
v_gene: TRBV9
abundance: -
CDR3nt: TGTGCCAGCAGCTCAAGACTAGCGGGGGGGCTCAATGAGCAGTTCTTC
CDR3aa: CASSSRLAGGLNEQFF

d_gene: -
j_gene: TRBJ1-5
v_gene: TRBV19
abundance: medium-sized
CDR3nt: TGTGCCAGTAGTATAGATTCCACAGGGTTCTTGCAGCCCCAGCATTTT
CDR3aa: CASSIDSTGFLQPQHF

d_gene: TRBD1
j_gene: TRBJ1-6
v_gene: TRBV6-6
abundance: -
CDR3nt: TGTGCCAGCAGTCAACAGGGGTCCTATAATTCACCCCTCCACTTT
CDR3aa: CASSQQGSYNSPLHF

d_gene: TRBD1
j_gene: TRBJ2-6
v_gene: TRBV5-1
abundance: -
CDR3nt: TGCGCCAGCAGCCTGACAGGGACCGACTCTGGGGCCAACGTCCTGACTTTC
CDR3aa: CASSLTGTDSGANVLTF